These 11 T cell receptor beta chains came from one sample sequenced in a study of cytomegalovirus exposure and HLA in healthy donors (dated by TCRdb to the late 2010s). Libraries were made using the immunoSEQ multiplex PCR assay. For the multiplex PCR, a mixture combining 60 forward primers for TCR Vbeta segments and 13 reverse primers for TCR Jbeta segments was used. TCRdb holds this immuneACCESS table with in-frame rearrangements only. Some clones are missing; in checked studies, unresolved V genes explain under half, and the rest has no known cause. Here the sample has about 94,000 clones; over 50% occur a single time. The leading ten clones occupy about 3.9% of the sample. Sample: PBMCs. These receptors were obtained from a man younger than 40 in good health and CMV-seronegative.

CDR3 coding DNA: TGTGCCAGCTCCAACCGGGACAGCTCTGGAAACACCATATATTTT. The encoded protein is CASSNRDSSGNTIYF. This rearrangement joins TRBV18 to TRBJ1-3, with 7 bases identical to TRBD1. Germline-derived CDR1 and CDR2 are KGHSH and LQKENI. This CDR3 is built from 15 residues. The V and J ends lost 6 bases and 0 bases, in that order; junction bases with no gene match: 5.

J is TRBJ2-2 and V is TRBV28; 7 bases align to TRBD2. V gave up 2 bases and J gave up 0 bases; unmatched junction bases: 6. Per the germline V gene, CDR1 is MDHEN and CDR2 is SYDVKM. This CDR3 is built from 17 residues. The CDR3: CASSLAVAGPNTGELFF. In DNA form, the CDR3 reads TGTGCCAGCAGTTTAGCGGTAGCGGGCCCGAACACCGGGGAGCTGTTTTTT.

The chain uses TRBV6-4 and TRBJ2-3; 8 bases are a match to TRBD2. CDR3 length equals 16 residues. Germline V gene lookup returns CDR1 MRHNA and CDR2 SNTAGT. The V segment lost 5 bases and the J segment 1 base; nucleotides outside the gene matches: 8. DNA for the CDR3: TGTGCCAGCAGTCCTGAACGGCGGGGGGGCACAGATACGCAGTATTTT. Translated, it gives CASSPERRGGTDTQYF.

The V call is TRBV6-5, the J call TRBJ2-7, with 8 bases matching TRBD2. J gave up 0 bases and V 7 bases, and 8 bases lay outside the gene matches. Germline V CDR1 and CDR2: MNHEY, SVGAGI. CDR3 length: 15 amino acids. DNA of the CDR3: TGTGCCAGCACCAACGGGGGGGGTAGCTCCTACGAGCAGTACTTC. It specifies CASTNGGGSSYEQYF.

This clone was seen a handful of times. V and J are TRBV11-2 and TRBJ1-1; D remains unclear. The CDR3 is 16 amino acids. Germline V CDR1 and CDR2: SGHAT, FQNNGV. The V gene lost 5 bases and the J gene lost 0 bases, with 16 bases spanning the gap. The CDR3 protein is CASSPLKAGLNTEAFF. CDR3 DNA: TGTGCCAGCAGCCCTCTCAAGGCAGGCTTGAACACTGAAGCTTTCTTT.

This clone was detected a few times. Other DNA sequences within the sample encode an identical CDR3. V and J are TRBV5-1 and TRBJ1-1; TRBD1 might be the D (5 bases). With 0 bases removed from V and 1 base from J, the gap between germline ends came to 10 bases. The CDR3 length is 15 residues. Germline V gene sequence: CDR1 SGHRS, CDR2 YFSETQ. The CDR3 sequence is CASSLAGQGNTEAFF. CDR3 coding DNA: TGCGCCAGCAGCTTGGCCGGGCAGGGGAACACTGAAGCTTTCTTT.

The V call is TRBV1, the J call TRBJ2-1; TRBD2 was called by the table and not checked on the DNA. TRBV1 is an annotated pseudogene. The CDR3 has 15 amino acids. CDR3: CTSSPPSGSYNEQFF. CDR3 DNA: TGCACCAGCAGCCCCCCTAGCGGTTCCTACAATGAGCAGTTCTTC.

In its sample, this clone was seen a few times. The J gene is TRBJ1-6, the V gene TRBV29-1; TRBD1 aligns across 7 bases. The V segment lost 6 bases and the J segment 7 bases; nucleotides outside the gene matches: 6. There are 13 residues in the CDR3. From germline, CDR1 is SQVTM and CDR2 ANQGSEA. CDR3 residues: CSVGTDLNSPLHF. The CDR3 DNA reads TGCAGCGTGGGGACAGACCTAAATTCACCCCTCCACTTT.

This clone was seen only a few times. The CDR3 nucleotides read TGTGCCAGCACCCTACGGCGGTCCGACGGAATGAACACTGAAGCTTTCTTT. It specifies CASTLRRSDGMNTEAFF. J is TRBJ1-1 and V is TRBV7-9; D not resolved. The germline V gene encodes CDR1 SEHNR and CDR2 FQNEAQ (reference sequence). Trimming removed 7 bases from V and 0 bases from J, with 21 bases in between. The CDR3 runs 17 residues.

This clone was seen a handful of times. This chain connects TRBV30 to TRBJ2-3; the D gene is possibly TRBD1 (6 bases). Germline V CDR1 and CDR2: GTSNPN, SVGIG (reference sequence). Trimming stripped 2 bases from V and 8 bases from J, with 11 bases between. The CDR3 is made up of 12 amino acids. In nucleotides, the CDR3 is TGTGCCTGGAGTCGGACAGCCGGTACGCAGTATTTT. It is translated as CAWSRTAGTQYF.

The chain employs TRBV7-2 and TRBJ1-1, with D maybe TRBD1 (5 bases). Germline CDR1 and CDR2: SGHTA and FQGNSA. This CDR3 contains 15 residues. The V gene lost 5 bases and the J gene lost 4 bases, with 17 bases spanning the gap. The CDR3, as DNA: TGTGCCAGCAGCCCCTCCAGGGTCGGATCCACTGAAGCTTTCTTT. This translates into CASSPSRVGSTEAFF.